A single sample is the source of the 24 T cell receptor beta chains below, sequenced in a study of Ad26.COV2.S vaccination and SARS-CoV-2 variants. Sequencing was performed with immunoSEQ multiplex PCR; in TCRdb, only in-frame clones are kept and a portion is missing. The table shows a few hundred thousand clones, with 70% to 90% occurring only once. Described treatment: about 20 received Ad26.COV2.S at low or high dose, single or two shots; 5 received placebo; per-sample allocation not given. Sampling was done on day 63 after the first vaccine or placebo injection. The sample consisted of peripheral blood, taken in a trial of Ad26.COV2.S vaccine versus placebo. These receptors were obtained from a person between 18 and 59 years old who received the Ad26.COV2.S COVID-19 vaccine or a placebo.

This clone was counted only a few times. The V and J genes are TRBV19 and TRBJ2-2, with 7 bases aligning to TRBD2. The CDR3 spans 14 residues. V gave up 7 bases and J gave up 2 bases; unmatched junction bases: 4. The germline gives CDR1 LNHDA, CDR2 SQIVND (reference sequence). CDR3 in DNA: TGTGCCAGTATTCGAGCGGGAAACACCGGGGAGCTGTTTTTT. It yields the protein CASIRAGNTGELFF.

The chain is built from TRBV27 and TRBJ2-1; the D gene could be TRBD1 or TRBD2 (6 bases each). This CDR3 region has 13 residues. CDR1 is MNHEY and CDR2 is SMNVEV in the germline V gene (reference sequence). The V and J ends lost 4 bases and 6 bases respectively, with 10 bases between them. The CDR3, as DNA: TGTGCCAGCAGTTCGGGGGCTTCCAATGAGCAGTTCTTC. Translating it yields CASSSGASNEQFF.

The chain employs TRBV7-2 and TRBJ2-7, with 13 bases aligning to TRBD2. The CDR3 sequence is 15 residues long. Germline lookup yields CDR1 SGHTA and CDR2 FQGNSA. Losses at the gene ends were 4 bases for V and 6 bases for J; bases not matched to a gene: 6. This chain's CDR3 is CASSSGTSGTREQYF. CDR3 sequence (DNA): TGTGCCAGCAGCTCCGGGACTAGCGGGACCCGCGAGCAGTACTTC. Full variable domain (outside the CDR3, taken from reference TRBV7-2 and TRBJ2-7): GAGVSQSPSNKVTEKGKDVELRCDPISGHTALYWYRQSLGQGLEFLIYFQGNSAPDKSGLPSDRFSAERTGGSVSTLTIQRTQQEDSAVYLCASSSGTSGTREQYFGPGTRLTVT.

This clone is a singleton in its sample. This chain connects TRBV4-3 to TRBJ1-5; D unresolved. There are 17 residues in the CDR3. The V gene lost 0 bases and the J gene lost 3 bases, with 15 bases spanning the gap. Germline CDR1 and CDR2: LGHNA and YSLEER. As DNA, the CDR3 is TGCGCCAGCAGCCAAGAGGTGGCGACGGGCGTCAATCAGCCCCAGCATTTT. It yields the protein CASSQEVATGVNQPQHF.

This clone is a singleton in its sample. The rearrangement uses TRBV7-2 and TRBJ2-7; 9 positions match TRBD1. This CDR3 contains 16 residues. Looked up from germline, CDR1 is SGHTA and CDR2 is FQGNSA. Losses at the gene ends were 0 bases for V and 7 bases for J; bases not matched to a gene: 10. CDR3 sequence reads: CASSLALGTGMVEQYF. The CDR3 nucleotides are TGTGCCAGCAGCTTAGCCCTCGGGACAGGGATGGTAGAGCAGTACTTC.

The V and J genes are TRBV27 and TRBJ2-7; tentative D call: TRBD1 (6 bases). Trimming removed 4 bases from V and 3 bases from J, with 10 bases in between. The V gene's germline CDR1 is MNHEY and CDR2 SMNVEV (reference sequence). This CDR3 is built from 13 residues. The CDR3 bases are TGTGCCAGCAGTTGGGGGCCAGGCTACGAGCAGTACTTC. Its protein product is CASSWGPGYEQYF.

The chain has TRBV24-1 and TRBJ2-1; 12 bases map to TRBD2. The V gene's germline CDR1 is KGHDR and CDR2 SFDVKD. The CDR3 loop spans 17 amino acids. V trimming: 5 bases; J trimming: 8 bases; junction bases outside the gene matches: 12. In DNA form, the CDR3 reads TGTGCCACCAGTGCCAGTGAAGGACTAGCGGGGTTAGATGAGCAGTTCTTC. Its translation is CATSASEGLAGLDEQFF.

This sequence joins TRBV7-2 and TRBJ2-5, with D perhaps matching TRBD1 (6 bases). Looked up from germline, CDR1 is SGHTA and CDR2 is FQGNSA. This CDR3 is 13 amino acids long. V lost 5 bases and J 4 bases, leaving 11 bases between the germline ends. The CDR3 nucleotides are TGTGCCAGCAGCGATTACAGGGTAGAGACCCAGTACTTC. Amino acids: CASSDYRVETQYF.

This clone was picked up one time. V gene TRBV7-2 combines with J gene TRBJ2-3, with 12 nucleotides matching TRBD2. Germline trimming cut 4 bases from V and 2 bases from J; bases unmatched to any gene: 13. This CDR3 is built from 19 residues. CDR1 is SGHTA and CDR2 is FQGNSA in the germline V gene. For the CDR3, the DNA is TGTGCCAGCAGCTCGAGAGGATCGAGGACTAGCGGGGTCACAGATACGCAGTATTTT. The encoded protein is CASSSRGSRTSGVTDTQYF.

The J gene is TRBJ2-2, the V gene TRBV27; 9 bases are a match to TRBD1. The CDR3 totals 14 residues. Germline loops: CDR1 MNHEY, CDR2 SMNVEV (reference sequence). V shed 6 bases and J 7 bases; nucleotides not matched to a gene: 6. The CDR3 DNA sequence: TGTGCCAGCAGCCCACAGGGGGCGGGCGGGGAGCTGTTTTTT. The encoded protein is CASSPQGAGGELFF.

The chain combines TRBV10-3 with TRBJ1-2, with 9 bases fitting TRBD1. The CDR3 totals 15 residues. Germline V lookup: CDR1 ENHRY, CDR2 SYGVKD. J gave up 8 bases and V 2 bases, and 9 bases lay outside the gene matches. The CDR3 region is CAISEPDRGLAGYTF. CDR3 DNA: TGTGCCATCAGTGAGCCCGACAGGGGGTTAGCCGGCTACACCTTC.

This sequence joins TRBV7-9 and TRBJ2-3; 9 bases match TRBD2. With 5 bases clipped from V and 0 bases from J, the junction kept 6 bases outside the gene matches. Looked up from germline, CDR1 is SEHNR and CDR2 is FQNEAQ (reference sequence). The CDR3 totals 16 residues. The CDR3 region is CASSDSLAGSTDTQYF. CDR3 nucleotide sequence: TGTGCCAGCAGCGATTCCCTAGCGGGGAGCACAGATACGCAGTATTTT.

The chain links TRBV6-5 to TRBJ2-1; D not resolved. The CDR3 consists of 15 residues. The germline V gene encodes CDR1 MNHEY and CDR2 SVGAGI. V was shortened by 2 bases and J by 3 bases, with 11 bases between the two germline ends. The CDR3 DNA reads as TGTGCCAGCAGTTACGACTTCTCCTTCTACAATGAGCAGTTCTTC. This gives the protein CASSYDFSFYNEQFF.

The table lists this clone with a count of one. J is TRBJ2-1 and V is TRBV6-5, with D possibly being TRBD2 (6 bases). The CDR3 covers 12 residues. Trimming stripped 11 bases from V and 6 bases from J, with 14 bases between. CDR1 MNHEY and CDR2 SVGAGI come from the germline V gene. For the CDR3, the DNA is TGTGCCGCCTACGGGGGTGGCAATGAGCAGTTCTTC. It codes for CAAYGGGNEQFF.

As concerns this clone: At the DNA level, this CDR3 is encoded by other sequences in the same sample as well. V usage is TRBV19 and J usage is TRBJ2-2, with D unclear. The CDR3 extends over 14 amino acids. Germline lookup yields CDR1 LNHDA and CDR2 SQIVND (reference sequence). V dropped 3 bases and J dropped 1 base, with 6 bases sitting between them. The CDR3 loop is CASSMGVNTGELFF. CDR3 coding DNA: TGTGCCAGTAGTATGGGTGTGAACACCGGGGAGCTGTTTTTT.

The genes are TRBV21-1 and TRBJ1-2. TRBV21-1 is a pseudogene locus. The CDR3 is 16 residues long. The CDR3 loop reads CASSTLQGGQGYGYTF. CDR3 DNA sequence: TGTGCCAGCAGCACCCTTCAGGGGGGGCAGGGGTATGGCTACACCTTC.

This clone was seen just once. J is TRBJ1-1 and V is TRBV25-1; D uncertain. The CDR3 runs to 14 residues. The V end lost 3 bases, the J end lost 0 bases, and 8 bases lay between the germline ends. Germline CDR1 MGHDK, CDR2 SYGVNS. CDR3 loop: CASSDPQVNTEAFF. CDR3 bases: TGTGCCAGCAGTGACCCACAAGTGAACACTGAAGCTTTCTTT. Complete variable domain (other parts from reference TRBV25-1 and TRBJ1-1): EADIYQTPRYLVIGTGKKITLECSQTMGHDKMYWYQQDPGMELHLIHYSYGVNSTEKGDLSSESTVSRIRTEHFPLTLESARPSHTSQYLCASSDPQVNTEAFFGQGTRLTVV.

The V and J genes are TRBV4-1 and TRBJ2-7; D gene ambiguous. CDR3 length: 14 amino acids. Germline CDR1 is MGHRA and CDR2 is YSYEKL. Deletions cut 1 base from V and 3 bases from J, with 10 bases between. Written as DNA, the CDR3 is TGCGCCAGCAGCCAAGTCCATCCAGGCTACGAGCAGTACTTC. It encodes CASSQVHPGYEQYF.

The chain carries TRBV28 and TRBJ2-3, with D possibly matching TRBD1 (7 bases). This CDR3 region has 13 residues. Germline loops: CDR1 MDHEN, CDR2 SYDVKM. Trimming shortened V by 7 bases and J by 3 bases, and 11 bases separated the two germline ends. The CDR3 DNA follows: TGTGCCAGCACTCCAGGGGGGACAGATACGCAGTATTTT. Its translation: CASTPGGTDTQYF.

V is TRBV25-1 and J is TRBJ2-1, with D possibly being TRBD1 (5 bases). Germline V gene lookup returns CDR1 MGHDK and CDR2 SYGVNS. The CDR3 is 14 amino acids. The ends were cut back, 1 base at V and 9 bases at J, with 13 bases in the middle. The CDR3 reads CASSEFPGLGEQFF. The CDR3 DNA follows: TGTGCCAGCAGTGAATTCCCAGGGTTGGGTGAGCAGTTCTTC.

This chain joins TRBV29-1 and TRBJ1-1; 7 bases align to TRBD1. Germline V gene data show CDR1 as SQVTM and CDR2 as ANQGSEA. This CDR3 contains 12 residues. Trimming cost V 8 bases and J 7 bases; bases outside gene matches: 10. The CDR3 loop is CSMARGGYEAFF. In nucleotides, the CDR3 is TGCAGCATGGCCAGGGGGGGATATGAAGCTTTCTTT. Based on the CDR3 plus reference TRBV29-1 and TRBJ1-1, the full variable domain is SAVISQKPSRDICQRGTSLTIQCQVDSQVTMMFWYRQQPGQSLTLIATANQGSEATYESGFVIDKFPISRPNLTFSTLTVSNMSPEDSSIYLCSMARGGYEAFFGQGTRLTVV.

The chain has TRBV6-5 and TRBJ1-2; 11 bases agree with TRBD1. The CDR3 totals 14 residues. The germline gives CDR1 MNHEY, CDR2 SVGAGI. Trimming removed 5 bases from V and 7 bases from J; junction bases left unmatched: 6. CDR3 coding DNA: TGTGCCAGCAGTACGGACAGGGGGCATCGTGGCTACACCTTC. Its translation is CASSTDRGHRGYTF.

The rearrangement links TRBV7-8 to TRBJ2-7; perhaps TRBD1 as D (6 bases). Trimming shortened V by 6 bases and J by 0 bases, and 15 bases separated the two germline ends. CDR1 is SGHVS and CDR2 is FQNEAQ in the germline V gene. CDR3 size: 15 residues. CDR3 amino acids: CASRPRQVRSYEQYF. The CDR3 region has the DNA TGTGCCAGCAGGCCTCGACAGGTCCGCTCCTACGAGCAGTACTTC. The full variable domain, rest sourced from reference TRBV7-8 and TRBJ2-7, is GAGVSQSPRYKVAKRGQDVALRCDPISGHVSLFWYQQALGQGPEFLTYFQNEAQLDKSGLPSDRFFAERPEGSVSTLKIQRTQQEDSAVYLCASRPRQVRSYEQYFGPGTRLTVT.

The chain uses TRBV18 and TRBJ1-2; the match to TRBD1 covers 8 bases. After removal of 5 bases from V and 2 bases from J, the junction contained 7 bases not matched to a gene. Looked up from germline, CDR1 is KGHSH and CDR2 is LQKENI. The CDR3 covers 15 residues. The CDR3 here is CASSTTGDLNYGYTF. In DNA form, the CDR3 reads TGTGCCAGCTCAACGACAGGGGACTTAAACTATGGCTACACCTTC.